Here is one T cell receptor beta chain with its context. Antigen: not known. Trimming removed 4 bases from V and 6 bases from J; junction bases left unmatched: 10. Germline values: CDR1 SGHDT, CDR2 YYEEEE. The CDR3 contains 14 residues. The data originate from a study of cytomegalovirus exposure and HLA in healthy donors. The study, taken as a whole, reports: Three chains linked to CMV were shown in vitro to be specific for CMV antigens.

It was with 60 Vbeta and 13 Jbeta primers that the PCR ran. Here immunoSEQ multiplex PCR was the method, and the copy in TCRdb shows in-frame clones only, minus some. The data contain about 130,000 clones, roughly 82% of them singletons. The gene calls are TRBV5-6 and TRBJ2-7, with 7 positions matching TRBD1. Sample: PBMCs. The sequence was collected from a man aged 50 to 60 in good health and CMV-seronegative. CDR3 DNA sequence: TGTGCCAGCAGCATAAAGAACAGGGGTCGCGAGCAGTACTTC. It encodes CASSIKNRGREQYF.